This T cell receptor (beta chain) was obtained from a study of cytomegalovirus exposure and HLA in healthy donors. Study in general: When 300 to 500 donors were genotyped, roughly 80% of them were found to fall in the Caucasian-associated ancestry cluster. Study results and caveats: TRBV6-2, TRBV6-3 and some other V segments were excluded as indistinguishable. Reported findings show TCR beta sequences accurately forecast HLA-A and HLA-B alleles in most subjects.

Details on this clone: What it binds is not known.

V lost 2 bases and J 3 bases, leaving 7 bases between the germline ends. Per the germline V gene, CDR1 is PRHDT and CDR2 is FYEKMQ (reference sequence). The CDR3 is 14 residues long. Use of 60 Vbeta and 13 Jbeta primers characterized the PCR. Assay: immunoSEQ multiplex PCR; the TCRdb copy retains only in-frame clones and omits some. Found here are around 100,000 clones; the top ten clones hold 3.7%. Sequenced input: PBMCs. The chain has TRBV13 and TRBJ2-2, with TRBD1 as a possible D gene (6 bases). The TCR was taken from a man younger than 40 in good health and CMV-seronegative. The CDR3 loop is CASSLYRDTGELFF. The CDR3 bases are TGTGCCAGCAGCTTATACAGGGACACCGGGGAGCTGTTTTTT.